This T cell receptor beta chain was found in a study of MAIT cells during Salmonella Paratyphi A infection (dated by TCRdb to the late 2010s). Some background on the complete study: A single dose of 1-5x10^3 CFU of S. Paratyphi A strain NVGH308 was ingested by adult volunteers aged 18 to 60. Starting at diagnosis, diagnosed volunteers were given ciprofloxacin 500 mg twice a day for 14 days.

What the authors observed across the whole study: A significant decrease in the space occupied by over-represented MAIT clonotypes was found from baseline to mid-infection (approximately 0.16 to 0.098), whereas no significant post-infection difference was found. More expansion or contraction among the top five MAIT clonotypes was shown in diagnosed volunteers than in healthy controls (approximately 0.48 versus 0.14), suggesting infection-driven repertoire reshaping. The availability of volunteer samples limited the sample sizes, but these sizes were considered adequate to detect differences between groups. MAIT TRBV usage was oligoclonal, favouring TRBV20 and TRBV6, and appeared unchanged by infection.

Explained via the paper, the time point label denotes: after infection, following antibiotic treatment. MAIT cells were defined as Valpha7.2+ CD161+ T cells and identified and sorted by flow cytometry. Circulating MAIT cell TCRbeta repertoires were profiled longitudinally in a handful of volunteers who developed enteric fever after controlled oral challenge with live Salmonella Paratyphi A. Every diagnosed volunteer provided MAIT cell samples at pre-infection, mid-infection and post-infection timepoints. A diagnosis of enteric fever was based on Paratyphi A bacteremia and/or a persistent fever above 38 degrees C that lasted longer than 12 hours. Infection was diagnosed in challenged volunteers between day 4 and day 7 after challenge. For RNA extraction, between 5,000 and 10,000 MAIT cells per sample were sorted directly into RNAqueous-Micro lysis buffer. Lymphoprep gradient centrifugation was used to isolate peripheral blood mononuclear cells from blood samples and leukocyte cones. Cells were sorted on either a BD FACSAria Fusion or a BD FACSAria III sorter.

V loses 4 bases, J loses 0 bases, and the germline ends lie 12 bases apart. From a lookup of the germline V gene, CDR1 and CDR2 are SGHRS and YFSETQ. Measured from the cysteine to the phenylalanine, the CDR3 is 15 residues long. Left in the record is the CDR3 DNA by itself, 45 bases read in frame from the first base. About this clonotype: The target of this receptor is not known. Per-base quality was not reported, and no clone a single base away is much larger than it.

The library was built by means of 5' RACE. TCRbeta was amplified in two rounds of PCR using Phusion High-Fidelity polymerase, and the primers added sample-specific barcodes. TCRbeta libraries were made through template-switch cDNA synthesis using SMARTScribe reverse transcriptase and a TRBC-specific primer. The barcoded samples were pooled and then prepared using the NEBNext Ultra DNA Library Prep Kit for Illumina. The libraries were sequenced on an Illumina MiSeq using the MiSeq reagent kit v2, 300 cycles. The study's own analysis went as follows. Reads were demultiplexed by barcode with Jemultiplexer and were aligned with MiTCR using default parameters. VDJtools filtered out non-functional sequences; clonotypes were defined by amino acid sequence, with frequencies based on assigned sequence reads. The clonal space homeostasis analysis grouped clonotypes by frequency into over-represented (0.05-1), large, medium and small bins. TCRdb reran the public reads through fastp at Q25 and MiXCR, keeping productive beta chains. All rows with the same CDR3 protein become a single entry with the most common DNA and genes. These V and J calls originate from TCRdb's pipeline instead of the authors' own analysis. The sample table lists roughly 560 distinct CDR3 sequences, more than 20% of them with a count of one. The top ten clonotypes cover roughly 24% of the sample.

Recombination linked TRBV5-1 to TRBJ2-3; the D gene identity is not certain. This clonotype originated in a person aged 18 to 70 who was deliberately infected with Salmonella Paratyphi A in a paratyphoid fever challenge study. The sequencing here drew on MAIT cells from blood, taken at the last sampling point of the challenge study. The DNA reads as follows: TGCGCCAGCAGCGAGGCCGGTGCTAGCACAGATACGCAGTATTTT. This encodes CASSEAGASTDTQYF. Reference TRBV5-1 and TRBJ2-3 proteins supply the regions before and after the CDR3; the full variable domain is: KAGVTQTPRYLIKTRGQQVTLSCSPISGHRSVSWYQQTPGQGLQFLFEYFSETQRNKGNFPGRFSGRQFSNSRSEMNVSTLELGDSALYLCASSEAGASTDTQYFGPGTRLTVL.